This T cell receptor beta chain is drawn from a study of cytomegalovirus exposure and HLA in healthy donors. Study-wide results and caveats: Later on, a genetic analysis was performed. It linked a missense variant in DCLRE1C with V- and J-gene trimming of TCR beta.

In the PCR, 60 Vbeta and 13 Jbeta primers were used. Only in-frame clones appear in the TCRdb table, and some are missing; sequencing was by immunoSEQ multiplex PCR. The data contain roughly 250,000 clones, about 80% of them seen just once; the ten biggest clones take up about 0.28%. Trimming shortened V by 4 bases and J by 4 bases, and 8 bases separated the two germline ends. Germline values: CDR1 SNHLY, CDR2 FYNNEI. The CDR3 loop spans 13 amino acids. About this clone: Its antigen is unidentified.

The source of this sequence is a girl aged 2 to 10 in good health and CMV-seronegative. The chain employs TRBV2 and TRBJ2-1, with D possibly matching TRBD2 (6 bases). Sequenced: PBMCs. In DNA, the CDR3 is TGTGCCAGCAGTGGGGCGGGGTACAATGAGCAGTTCTTC. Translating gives CASSGAGYNEQFF.